This T cell receptor beta chain was found in a study of Ad26.COV2.S vaccination and SARS-CoV-2 variants. Study as a whole: The Ad26.COV2.S arm of the COV1001 trial was where the donor was placed.

This CDR3 spans 14 amino acids. V was cut by 1 base and J by 7 bases, with 13 bases left in between. Germline V gene data show CDR1 as GTSNPN and CDR2 as SVGIG (reference sequence). Profiled with immunoSEQ multiplex PCR; TCRdb holds only in-frame clones, not every one. The data hold 300,000 to 400,000 clones, with roughly 84% observed a single time. Treatment denoted: around 19 received Ad26.COV2.S at low or high dose, single or two shots; a few received placebo; per-sample allocation not given. Each sample was drawn 63 days after the first injection (of vaccine or placebo). This rearrangement joins TRBV30 to TRBJ2-2; D is unclear. Source: peripheral blood, taken in a trial of Ad26.COV2.S vaccine versus placebo. The TCR was taken from a person between 18 and 65 years old who received the Ad26.COV2.S COVID-19 vaccine or a placebo. The CDR3 is CAWSGLGLGGELFF. CDR3 in DNA: TGTGCCTGGAGTGGATTGGGGTTGGGCGGGGAGCTGTTTTTT.